Listed below are T cell receptor beta chains from one sample, sequenced in a study of vaccination and CD4 T cells after COVID-19. No antigens are known for them. MiXCR, run by TCRdb on the PCR reads, gives a single entry per CDR3 protein. This sample has about 5,100 distinct CDR3 sequences; around three fifths occur once, and the top ten carry 35% to 40%. The sequencing input was CD4+ T cells from blood, cultured in vitro. The receptors here all came from a human donor who had recovered from COVID-19. The CDR3 runs from the conserved cysteine through the conserved F or W. The D gene is left open where the match is weak. Size values are once, few and many counts, or a class for expanded clones, and some rows have none.

J,V,size,D,CDR3,DNA
TRBJ1-2,TRBV7-2,NA,NA,CASSRRQASNYGYTF,TGTGCCAGCAGCCGGCGACAGGCCTCTAACTATGGCTACACCTTC
TRBJ1-6,TRBV20-1,few,NA,CSAWTVSDNSPLHF,TGCAGTGCTTGGACAGTATCCGATAATTCACCCCTCCACTTT
TRBJ1-2,TRBV21-1,large,NA,CASSAVEGANYGYTF,TGTGCCAGCAGCGCCGTCGAGGGCGCTAACTATGGCTACACCTTC
TRBJ1-5,TRBV20-1,NA,NA,CSARLVGAGNQPQHF,TGCAGTGCTAGGTTAGTTGGGGCGGGCAATCAGCCCCAGCATTTT
TRBJ1-2,TRBV27,few,TRBD1,CATRRSGTEGVGYTF,TGTGCCACACGACGGAGCGGGACAGAAGGTGTTGGCTACACCTTC
TRBJ1-2,TRBV20-1,NA,TRBD1,CSAPNLQGKGYGYTF,TGCAGTGCTCCGAATCTACAGGGGAAGGGCTATGGCTACACCTTC
TRBJ1-2,TRBV6-5,medium-sized,TRBD1,CASSFGQAPYGYTF,TGTGCCAGCAGTTTCGGACAGGCCCCCTATGGCTACACCTTC
TRBJ1-2,TRBV7-2,few,NA,CASSSVGGGYGYTF,TGTGCCAGCAGTTCAGTCGGAGGGGGCTATGGCTACACCTTC
TRBJ1-2,TRBV7-9,few,TRBD1,CASSLETGGYGYTF,TGTGCCAGCAGCTTGGAGACAGGGGGCTATGGCTACACCTTC
TRBJ2-7,TRBV15,NA,TRBD2,CATSRDRGGYEQYF,TGTGCCACCAGCAGAGATCGGGGGGGTTACGAGCAGTACTTC
TRBJ1-2,TRBV4-2,NA,TRBD1,CASSQGGDRGSYTF,TGTGCCAGCAGCCAAGGGGGAGACAGGGGGAGCTACACCTTC
TRBJ1-6,TRBV20-1,few,NA,CSARPGTSDSPLHF,TGCAGTGCTAGGCCCGGGACAAGCGATTCACCCCTCCACTTT
TRBJ2-7,TRBV10-3,NA,TRBD1,CAITSGQDYEQYF,TGTGCCATCACCTCGGGACAGGACTACGAGCAGTACTTC
TRBJ2-7,TRBV6-1,once,TRBD1,CASSQTGTEHF,TGTGCCAGCAGTCAAACCGGGACAGAGCACTTC
TRBJ2-1,TRBV6-5,NA,NA,CASSSPLSNEQFF,TGTGCCAGCAGTTCCCCGCTCTCCAATGAGCAGTTCTTC
TRBJ2-3,TRBV20-1,NA,NA,CSAREGQEDTQYF,TGCAGTGCTAGAGAGGGTCAGGAGGATACGCAGTATTTT
TRBJ1-2,TRBV2,NA,NA,CASSEGGYTF,TGTGCCAGCAGTGAGGGGGGCTACACCTTC
TRBJ1-2,TRBV11-2,NA,NA,CASSLDPSYGYTF,TGTGCCAGCAGCTTGGACCCTAGCTATGGCTACACCTTC
TRBJ1-2,TRBV7-2,NA,NA,CASSLAGARGYTF,TGTGCCAGCAGCTTAGCGGGGGCGCGGGGCTACACCTTC
TRBJ1-5,TRBV20-1,few,NA,CSARGTTDQPQHF,TGCAGTGCTAGGGGGACAACCGATCAGCCCCAGCATTTT
TRBJ1-5,TRBV7-2,few,NA,CASSLIGQPQHF,TGTGCCAGCAGCTTAATCGGTCAGCCCCAGCATTTT
TRBJ1-3,TRBV20-1,NA,NA,CSARGGPGNTIYF,TGCAGTGCTAGAGGGGGGCCTGGAAACACCATATATTTT
TRBJ2-5,TRBV5-4,NA,TRBD2,CASGWTSGDGETQYF,TGTGCCAGCGGCTGGACTAGCGGGGATGGAGAGACCCAGTACTTC
TRBJ2-7,TRBV20-1,NA,NA,CSAEGQTVTYEQYF,TGCAGTGCTGAGGGGCAGACAGTAACCTACGAGCAGTACTTC